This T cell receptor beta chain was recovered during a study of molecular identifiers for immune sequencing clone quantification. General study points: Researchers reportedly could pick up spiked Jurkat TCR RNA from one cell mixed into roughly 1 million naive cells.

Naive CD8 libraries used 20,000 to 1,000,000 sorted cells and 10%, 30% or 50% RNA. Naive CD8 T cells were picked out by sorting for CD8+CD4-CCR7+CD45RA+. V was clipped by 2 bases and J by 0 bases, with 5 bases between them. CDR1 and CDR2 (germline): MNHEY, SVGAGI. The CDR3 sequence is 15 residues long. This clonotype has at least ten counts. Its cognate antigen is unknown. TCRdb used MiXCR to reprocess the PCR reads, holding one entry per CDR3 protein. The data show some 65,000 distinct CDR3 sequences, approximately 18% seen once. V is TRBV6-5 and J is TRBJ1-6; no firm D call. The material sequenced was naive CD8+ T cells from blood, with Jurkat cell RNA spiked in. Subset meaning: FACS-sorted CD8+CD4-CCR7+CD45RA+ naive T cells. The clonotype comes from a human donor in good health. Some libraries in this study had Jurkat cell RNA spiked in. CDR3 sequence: CASSYGRSYNSPLHF. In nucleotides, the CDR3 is TGTGCCAGCAGTTACGGCCGCTCCTATAATTCACCCCTCCACTTT.